These 21 T cell receptor beta chains were sequenced from one sample in a study of blood T cells in healthy people across ages. Next came a second PCR, run for about 7 to 11 cycles, which used a sample-barcoded 5' primer along with a J-beta primer mix. Each CDR3 protein is one row after TCRdb ran MiXCR on the 5' RACE reads. The data show under 2,000,000 distinct CDR3 sequences, about 49% seen once. The sample consisted of blood. These receptors were taken from a woman in her forties in good health.

Only a few counts were recorded for this clonotype. The CDR3, as DNA: TGTGCCAGCAGCTCCCGGGAGCCAAGCTCCTACAATGAGCAGTTCTTC. This sequence encodes CASSSREPSSYNEQFF. This chain connects TRBV7-8 to TRBJ2-1, with D tentatively TRBD2 (6 bases). The CDR3 spans 16 residues. In germline, CDR1 is SGHVS, CDR2 FQNEAQ. V shed 4 bases and J shed 0 bases, with 13 bases lying between them.

The chain combines TRBV7-6 with TRBJ2-2; D is possibly TRBD1 or TRBD2 (5 bases each). The germline CDR1 and CDR2 sequences are SGHVS and FNYEAQ. The CDR3 length is 16 residues. The V gene lost 1 base and the J gene lost 0 bases, with 9 bases spanning the gap. The CDR3 DNA reads as TGTGCCAGCAGCTTAGACGGGGCAACGAACACCGGGGAGCTGTTTTTT. Its translation: CASSLDGATNTGELFF.

This clonotype was counted only a few times. The V gene is TRBV10-3, the J gene TRBJ2-5, with TRBD2 matching 7 bases. CDR3 size: 15 residues. Trimming at V came to 4 bases and at J to 7 bases, leaving 12 bases not matched to a gene. Germline CDR1 is ENHRY and CDR2 is SYGVKD. The CDR3 protein is CAISATGTTSTTQYF. The CDR3, as DNA: TGTGCCATCAGTGCGACCGGGACTACGAGTACGACCCAGTACTTC.

CDR3 DNA: TGCAGTGCTAGATGTTGTAACAATTCACCCCTCCACTTT. Translated, it gives CSARCCNNSPLHF. The chain employs TRBV20-1 and TRBJ1-6; D call uncertain. This CDR3 is 13 amino acids long. With 2 bases removed from V and 7 bases from J, the gap between germline ends came to 9 bases. From germline, CDR1 is DFQATT and CDR2 SNEGSKA (reference sequence).

The V gene is TRBV6-5, the J gene TRBJ2-5, with D perhaps TRBD2 (5 bases). The CDR3 is made up of 13 amino acids. V lost 9 bases and J lost 2, with 13 bases in between. Germline V gives CDR1 MNHEY, CDR2 SVGAGI. The CDR3 coding sequence is TGTGCCAGTTGTTTCGGGGAGCAAGAGACCCAGTACTTC. It translates to CASCFGEQETQYF.

This clonotype was recorded many times. The V gene is TRBV7-2, the J gene TRBJ2-4; D possibly uses TRBD1 or TRBD2 (5 bases each). Germline V CDR1 and CDR2: SGHTA, FQGNSA. The CDR3 sequence is 13 residues long. V gave up 5 bases and J gave up 5 bases, with 10 bases separating them. This chain's CDR3 is CASSPGTQNIQYF. The CDR3 region has the DNA TGTGCCAGCAGCCCCGGGACGCAAAACATTCAGTACTTC.

This rearrangement joins TRBV29-1 to TRBJ2-4, with D perhaps TRBD1 or TRBD2 (5 bases each). The CDR3 contains 17 residues. From germline, CDR1 is SQVTM and CDR2 ANQGSEA. V was shortened by 1 base and J by 0 bases, with 16 bases between the two germline ends. The CDR3 region is CSVEGLGTHLAKNIQYF. Here the CDR3 DNA reads TGCAGCGTTGAAGGGTTAGGGACGCACCTAGCCAAAAACATTCAGTACTTC.

For the CDR3, the DNA is TGTGCCAGCGGAGACGGGACAGGTGGTGAGCAGTTCTTC. Residues: CASGDGTGGEQFF. The V and J genes are TRBV9 and TRBJ2-1; 8 bases match TRBD1. The germline CDR1 and CDR2 sequences are SGDLS and YYNGEE. The CDR3 consists of 13 residues. The junction had 9 bases not matched to a gene; V was cut back by 7 bases and J by 9 bases.

The chain is built from TRBV10-3 and TRBJ2-6; a weak D match, TRBD1 (6 bases). The V and J ends lost 7 bases and 4 bases respectively, with 17 bases between them. Germline V gene lookup returns CDR1 ENHRY and CDR2 SYGVKD. This CDR3 comprises 16 residues. CDR3 bases: TGTGCCATCACCGGGTCCTTGGGGACAGGGGCCAACGTCCTGACTTTC. Translation gives CAITGSLGTGANVLTF.

Only one count was recorded for this clonotype. The chain joins TRBV12-3 or TRBV12-4 to TRBJ1-4; D is undetermined. V was clipped by 3 bases and J by 0 bases, with 5 bases between them. The CDR3 sequence is 14 residues long. DNA for the CDR3: TGTGCCAGCAGTTTCCCCCCAACTAATGAAAAACTGTTTTTT. It codes for CASSFPPTNEKLFF.

CDR3 DNA sequence: TGCAGTGCTAGAGAACCTCATTTAGGGGGGAGCGAGCAGTACTTC. Protein: CSAREPHLGGSEQYF. The chain is built from TRBV20-1 and TRBJ2-7, with D tentatively TRBD1 or TRBD2 (6 bases each). CDR1 and CDR2 (germline): DFQATT, SNEGSKA (reference sequence). Trimming left V 0 bases short and J 6 bases short, with 18 bases between. The CDR3 loop spans 15 amino acids.

The V gene is TRBV11-2, the J gene TRBJ2-3; a possible D gene is TRBD1 (6 bases). V was pared by 5 bases and J by 2 bases, with 17 bases between. The length of the CDR3 is 16 residues. The germline gives CDR1 SGHAT, CDR2 FQNNGV. The chain's CDR3 is CASSPRGQSPTDTQYF. The CDR3 DNA is TGTGCCAGCAGCCCGAGAGGACAGTCCCCCACAGATACGCAGTATTTT. The full variable domain, its missing parts supplied by reference TRBV11-2 and TRBJ2-3, is EAGVAQSPRYKIIEKRQSVAFWCNPISGHATLYWYQQILGQGPKLLIQFQNNGVVDDSQLPKDRFSAERLKGVDSTLKIQPAKLEDSAVYLCASSPRGQSPTDTQYFGPGTRLTVL.

This clonotype was counted only a few times. The chain combines TRBV29-1 with TRBJ1-2; D possibly corresponds to TRBD1 (5 bases). The V gene lost 4 bases and the J gene lost 1 base, with 13 bases spanning the gap. CDR3 length: 14 amino acids. CDR1 is SQVTM, CDR2 ANQGSEA, per germline. The CDR3 DNA is TGCAGCGTTGCTCCTCCCGGGGGTAACTATGGCTACACCTTC. Translating it yields CSVAPPGGNYGYTF.

The chain recombines TRBV20-1 with TRBJ2-4; TRBD1 might be the D (7 bases). CDR1 and CDR2 from the germline V gene are DFQATT and SNEGSKA (reference sequence). There are 15 residues in the CDR3. Trimming stripped 3 bases from V and 3 bases from J, with 15 bases between. CDR3 DNA sequence: TGCAGTGCTAGGATCTACAGGGGAGGCAAAAACATTCAGTACTTC. Protein: CSARIYRGGKNIQYF.

The chain is built from TRBV2 and TRBJ2-3, with TRBD2 matching 14 bases. V shed 7 bases and J 4 bases; nucleotides not matched to a gene: 19. The CDR3 is 20 amino acids. Germline lookup yields CDR1 SNHLY and CDR2 FYNNEI. The CDR3 sequence: CASNTRGLAGVPGQADTQYF. The CDR3 DNA sequence: TGTGCCAGCAACACACGGGGACTAGCGGGGGTCCCGGGGCAGGCAGATACGCAGTATTTT.

This clonotype was counted a few times. V gene TRBV24-1 combines with J gene TRBJ2-1, with D possibly matching TRBD2 (6 bases). This CDR3 has 15 amino acids. Per germline, CDR1 KGHDR and CDR2 SFDVKD. V lost 5 bases and J 3 bases, leaving 13 bases between the germline ends. In DNA form, the CDR3 reads TGTGCCACCAGTGGAAGTCGGGGGATCTACAATGAGCAGTTCTTC. Its translation: CATSGSRGIYNEQFF.

This clonotype was seen a single time. The rearrangement links TRBV5-1 to TRBJ2-7; D remains ambiguous. The V end lost 0 bases, the J end lost 4 bases, and 11 bases lay between the germline ends. In germline, CDR1 is SGHRS, CDR2 YFSETQ. This CDR3 contains 14 residues. CDR3 residues: CASSLERVVYEQYF. DNA for the CDR3: TGCGCCAGCAGCTTGGAGCGAGTCGTTTACGAGCAGTACTTC.

This chain joins TRBV12-3 or TRBV12-4 and TRBJ2-3, with TRBD2 as a possible D gene (5 bases). The V gene lost 6 bases and the J gene lost 0 bases, with 22 bases spanning the gap. The CDR3 contains 18 residues. CDR3 nucleotides: TGTGCCAGCAGCCACTCCGTCGGGCCAGGACTCAGCACAGATACGCAGTATTTT. Translating gives CASSHSVGPGLSTDTQYF.

In this sample, this clonotype turned up once. The rearrangement uses TRBV27 and TRBJ2-5; 9 positions agree with TRBD2. This CDR3 comprises 15 residues. With 2 bases clipped from V and 5 bases from J, the junction kept 6 bases outside the gene matches. From germline, CDR1 is MNHEY and CDR2 SMNVEV (reference sequence). CDR3 protein: CASSLVPSGVETQYF. In DNA, the CDR3 is TGTGCCAGCAGTTTAGTCCCTAGCGGGGTTGAGACCCAGTACTTC.

In this sample, this clonotype turned up a few times. The chain combines TRBV29-1 with TRBJ2-1, with D perhaps TRBD2 (6 bases). Germline loops: CDR1 SQVTM, CDR2 ANQGSEA. Trimming shortened V by 4 bases and J by 2 bases, and 9 bases separated the two germline ends. The CDR3 has 13 amino acids. The CDR3 protein is CSVGTKTYNEQFF. The CDR3 nucleotides are TGCAGCGTTGGGACTAAGACCTACAATGAGCAGTTCTTC.

This rearrangement joins TRBV12-3 or TRBV12-4 to TRBJ2-3, with a possible D match to TRBD1 (5 bases). The CDR3 covers 13 residues. Trimming left V 5 bases short and J 4 bases short, with 10 bases between. The CDR3 reads CASSKPGPDTQYF. The CDR3 DNA sequence: TGTGCCAGCAGTAAACCAGGGCCAGATACGCAGTATTTT.